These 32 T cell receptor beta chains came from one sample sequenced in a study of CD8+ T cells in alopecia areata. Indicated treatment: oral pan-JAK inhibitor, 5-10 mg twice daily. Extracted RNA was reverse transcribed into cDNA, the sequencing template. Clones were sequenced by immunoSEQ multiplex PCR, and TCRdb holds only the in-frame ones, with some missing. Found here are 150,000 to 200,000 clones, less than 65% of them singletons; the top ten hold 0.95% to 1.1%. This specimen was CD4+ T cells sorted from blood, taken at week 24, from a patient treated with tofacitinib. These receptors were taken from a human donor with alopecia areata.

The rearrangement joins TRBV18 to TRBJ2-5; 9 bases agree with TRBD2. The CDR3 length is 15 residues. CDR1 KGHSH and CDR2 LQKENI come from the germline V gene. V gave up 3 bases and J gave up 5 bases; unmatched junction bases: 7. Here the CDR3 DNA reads TGTGCCAGCTCACCTGCGGGGGGGGTCTTGGAGACCCAGTACTTC. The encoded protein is CASSPAGGVLETQYF.

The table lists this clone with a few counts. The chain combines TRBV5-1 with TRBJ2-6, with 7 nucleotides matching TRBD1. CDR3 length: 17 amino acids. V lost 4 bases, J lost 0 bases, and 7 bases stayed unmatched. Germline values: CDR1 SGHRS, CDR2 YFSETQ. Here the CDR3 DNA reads TGCGCCAGCAGCCCGGGGACAGCGCCCTCTGGGGCCAACGTCCTGACTTTC. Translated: CASSPGTAPSGANVLTF.

This CDR3 is CASRPITPSNQPQHF. DNA for the CDR3: TGTGCCAGCAGACCAATCACTCCTAGCAATCAGCCCCAGCATTTT. This chain connects TRBV27 to TRBJ1-5; no firm D call. Trimming removed 6 bases at V and 0 bases at J, with 12 bases between. Germline V gene lookup returns CDR1 MNHEY and CDR2 SMNVEV (reference sequence). This CDR3 comprises 15 residues.

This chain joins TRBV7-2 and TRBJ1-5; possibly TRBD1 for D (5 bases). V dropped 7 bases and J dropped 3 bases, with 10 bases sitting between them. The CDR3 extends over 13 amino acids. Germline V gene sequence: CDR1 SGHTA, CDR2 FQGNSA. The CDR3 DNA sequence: TGTGCCAGCACTGGGGGGGACAATCAGCCCCAGCATTTT. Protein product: CASTGGDNQPQHF. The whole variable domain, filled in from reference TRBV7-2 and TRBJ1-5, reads GAGVSQSPSNKVTEKGKDVELRCDPISGHTALYWYRQSLGQGLEFLIYFQGNSAPDKSGLPSDRFSAERTGGSVSTLTIQRTQQEDSAVYLCASTGGDNQPQHFGDGTRLSIL.

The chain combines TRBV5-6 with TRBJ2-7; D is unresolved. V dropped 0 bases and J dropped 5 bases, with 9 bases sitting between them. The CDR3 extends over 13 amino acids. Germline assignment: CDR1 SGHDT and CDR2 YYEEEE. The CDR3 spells CASSLDILNEQYF. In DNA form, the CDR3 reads TGTGCCAGCAGCTTGGATATCTTAAACGAGCAGTACTTC.

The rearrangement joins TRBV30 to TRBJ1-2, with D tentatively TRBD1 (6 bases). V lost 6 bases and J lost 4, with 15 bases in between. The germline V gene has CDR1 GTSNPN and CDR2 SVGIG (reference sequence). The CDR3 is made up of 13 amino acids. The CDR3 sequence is CACSDEGGYGYTF. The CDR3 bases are TGTGCCTGTTCCGATGAGGGGGGCTATGGCTACACCTTC. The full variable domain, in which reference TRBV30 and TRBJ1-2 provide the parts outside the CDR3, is SQTIHQWPATLVQPVGSPLSLECTVEGTSNPNLYWYRQAAGRGLQLLFYSVGIGQISSEVPQNLSASRPQDRQFILSSKKLLLSDSGFYLCACSDEGGYGYTFGSGTRLTVV.

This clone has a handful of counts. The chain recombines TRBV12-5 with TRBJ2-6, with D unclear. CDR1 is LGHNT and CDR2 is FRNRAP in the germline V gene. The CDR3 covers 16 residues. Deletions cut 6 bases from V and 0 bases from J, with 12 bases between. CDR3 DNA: TGTGCTAGTGGCCCCCTGGTTAGCTCTGGGGCCAACGTCCTGACTTTC. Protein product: CASGPLVSSGANVLTF.

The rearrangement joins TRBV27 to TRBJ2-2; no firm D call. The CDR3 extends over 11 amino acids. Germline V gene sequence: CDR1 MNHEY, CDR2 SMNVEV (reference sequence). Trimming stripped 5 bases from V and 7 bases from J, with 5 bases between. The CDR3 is CASSHYGELFF. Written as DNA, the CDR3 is TGTGCCAGCAGTCACTACGGGGAGCTGTTTTTT.

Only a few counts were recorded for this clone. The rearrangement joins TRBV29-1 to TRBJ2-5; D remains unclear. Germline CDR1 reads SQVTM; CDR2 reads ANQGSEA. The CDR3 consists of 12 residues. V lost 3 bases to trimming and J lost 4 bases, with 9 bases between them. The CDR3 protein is CSVDFALETQYF. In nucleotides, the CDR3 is TGCAGCGTTGACTTTGCCTTAGAGACCCAGTACTTC.

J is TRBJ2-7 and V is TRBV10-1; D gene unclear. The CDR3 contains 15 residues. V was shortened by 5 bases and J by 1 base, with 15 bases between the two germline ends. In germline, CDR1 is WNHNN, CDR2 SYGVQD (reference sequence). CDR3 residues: CASSSAYMGSYEQYF. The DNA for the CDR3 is TGCGCCAGCAGTTCGGCGTACATGGGATCCTACGAGCAGTACTTC.

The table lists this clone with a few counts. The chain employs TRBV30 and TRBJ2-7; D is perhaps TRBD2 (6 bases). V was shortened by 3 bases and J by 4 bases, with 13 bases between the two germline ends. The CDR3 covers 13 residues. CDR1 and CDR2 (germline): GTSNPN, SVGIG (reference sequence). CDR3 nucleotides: TGTGCCTGGAGCGCGGGGAGGAGGTACGAGCAGTACTTC. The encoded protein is CAWSAGRRYEQYF.

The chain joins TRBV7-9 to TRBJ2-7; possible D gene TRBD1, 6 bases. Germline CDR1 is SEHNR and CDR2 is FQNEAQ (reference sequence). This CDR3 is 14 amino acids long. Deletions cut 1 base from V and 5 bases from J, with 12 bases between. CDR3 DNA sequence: TGTGCCAGCAGCTTAGATGAGGGGGTTCACGAGCAGTACTTC. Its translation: CASSLDEGVHEQYF.

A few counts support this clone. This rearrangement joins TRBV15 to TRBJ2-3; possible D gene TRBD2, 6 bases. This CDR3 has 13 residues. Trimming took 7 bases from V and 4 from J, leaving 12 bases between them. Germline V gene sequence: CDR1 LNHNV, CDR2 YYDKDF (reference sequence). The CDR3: CATNPGASDTQYF. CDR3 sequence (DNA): TGTGCCACCAACCCGGGAGCCTCAGATACGCAGTATTTT.

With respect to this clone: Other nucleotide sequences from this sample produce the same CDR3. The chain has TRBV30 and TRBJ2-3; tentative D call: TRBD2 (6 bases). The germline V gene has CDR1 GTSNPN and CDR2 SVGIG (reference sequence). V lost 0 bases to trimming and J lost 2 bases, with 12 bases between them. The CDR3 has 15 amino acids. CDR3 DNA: TGTGCCTGGAGTGTACGAGGCGGGGTCACAGATACGCAGTATTTT. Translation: CAWSVRGGVTDTQYF.

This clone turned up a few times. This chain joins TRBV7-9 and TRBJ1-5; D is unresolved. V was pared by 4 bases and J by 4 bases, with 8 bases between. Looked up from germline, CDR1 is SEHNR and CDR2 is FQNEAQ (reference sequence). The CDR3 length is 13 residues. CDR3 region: CASSSFGNQPQHF. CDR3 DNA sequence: TGTGCCAGCAGCTCCTTTGGGAATCAGCCCCAGCATTTT. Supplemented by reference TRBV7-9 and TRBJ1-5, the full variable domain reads DTGVSQNPRHKITKRGQNVTFRCDPISEHNRLYWYRQTLGQGPEFLTYFQNEAQLEKSRLLSDRFSAERPKGSFSTLEIQRTEQGDSAMYLCASSSFGNQPQHFGDGTRLSIL.

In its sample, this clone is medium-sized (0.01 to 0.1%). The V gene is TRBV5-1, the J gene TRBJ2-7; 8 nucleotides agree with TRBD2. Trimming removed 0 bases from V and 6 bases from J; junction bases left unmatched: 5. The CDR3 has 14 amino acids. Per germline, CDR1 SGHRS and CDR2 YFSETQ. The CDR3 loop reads CASSLDPGGAEQYF. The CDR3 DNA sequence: TGCGCCAGCAGCTTGGACCCCGGGGGGGCCGAGCAGTACTTC. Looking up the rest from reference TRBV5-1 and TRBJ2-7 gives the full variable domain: KAGVTQTPRYLIKTRGQQVTLSCSPISGHRSVSWYQQTPGQGLQFLFEYFSETQRNKGNFPGRFSGRQFSNSRSEMNVSTLELGDSALYLCASSLDPGGAEQYFGPGTRLTVT.

The CDR3 coding sequence is TGTGCCAGCAGCTTATCGGGGAACATCTATGGCTACACCTTC. Protein: CASSLSGNIYGYTF. V is TRBV5-4 and J is TRBJ1-2, with unresolved D. The germline V gene has CDR1 SGHNT and CDR2 YYREEE (reference sequence). V lost 2 bases, J lost 4 bases, and 12 bases lay in between. The CDR3 loop spans 14 amino acids.

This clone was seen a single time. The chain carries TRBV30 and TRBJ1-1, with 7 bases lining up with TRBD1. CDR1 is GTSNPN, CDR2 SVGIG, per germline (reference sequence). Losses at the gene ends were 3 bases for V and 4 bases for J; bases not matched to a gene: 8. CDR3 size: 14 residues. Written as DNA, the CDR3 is TGTGCCTGGAGCTCACAGGGGAGTGTCACTGAAGCTTTCTTT. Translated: CAWSSQGSVTEAFF.

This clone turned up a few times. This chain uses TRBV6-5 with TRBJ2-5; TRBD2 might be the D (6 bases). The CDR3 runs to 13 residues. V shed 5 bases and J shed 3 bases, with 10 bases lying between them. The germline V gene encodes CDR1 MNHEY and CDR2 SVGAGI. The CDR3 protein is CASSTSLKETQYF. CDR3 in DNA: TGTGCCAGCAGTACTAGCCTTAAAGAGACCCAGTACTTC.

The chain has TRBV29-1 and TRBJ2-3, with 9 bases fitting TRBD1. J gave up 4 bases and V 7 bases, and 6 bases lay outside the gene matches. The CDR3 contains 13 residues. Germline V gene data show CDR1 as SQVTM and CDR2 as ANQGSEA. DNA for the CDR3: TGCAGCGGGTGGACAGGGGCCCCAGATACGCAGTATTTT. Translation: CSGWTGAPDTQYF.

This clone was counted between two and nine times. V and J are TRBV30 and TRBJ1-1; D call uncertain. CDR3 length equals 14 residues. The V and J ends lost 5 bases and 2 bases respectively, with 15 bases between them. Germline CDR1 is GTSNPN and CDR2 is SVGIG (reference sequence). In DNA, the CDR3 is TGTGCCTGGGACCTTCTCCCTTTAAACACTGAAGCTTTCTTT. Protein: CAWDLLPLNTEAFF.

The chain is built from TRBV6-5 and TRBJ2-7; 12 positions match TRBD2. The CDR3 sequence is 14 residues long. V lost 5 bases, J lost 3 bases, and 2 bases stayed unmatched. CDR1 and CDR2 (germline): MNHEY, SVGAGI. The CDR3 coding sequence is TGTGCCAGCAGTCTGGGACTAGCGGGCTACGAGCAGTACTTC. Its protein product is CASSLGLAGYEQYF.

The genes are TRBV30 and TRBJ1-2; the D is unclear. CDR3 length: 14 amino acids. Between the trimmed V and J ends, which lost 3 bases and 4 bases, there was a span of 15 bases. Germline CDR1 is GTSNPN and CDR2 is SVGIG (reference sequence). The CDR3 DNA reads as TGTGCCTGGAGCAAACTACAGACCGCCTATGGCTACACCTTC. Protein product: CAWSKLQTAYGYTF.

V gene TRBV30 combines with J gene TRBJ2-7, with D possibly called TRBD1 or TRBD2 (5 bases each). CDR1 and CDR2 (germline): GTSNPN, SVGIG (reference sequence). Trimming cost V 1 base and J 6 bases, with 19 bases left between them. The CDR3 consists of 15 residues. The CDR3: CAWSEKGTGRSEQYF. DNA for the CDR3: TGTGCCTGGAGTGAAAAGGGGACGGGACGGAGCGAGCAGTACTTC. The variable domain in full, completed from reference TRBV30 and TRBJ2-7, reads SQTIHQWPATLVQPVGSPLSLECTVEGTSNPNLYWYRQAAGRGLQLLFYSVGIGQISSEVPQNLSASRPQDRQFILSSKKLLLSDSGFYLCAWSEKGTGRSEQYFGPGTRLTVT.

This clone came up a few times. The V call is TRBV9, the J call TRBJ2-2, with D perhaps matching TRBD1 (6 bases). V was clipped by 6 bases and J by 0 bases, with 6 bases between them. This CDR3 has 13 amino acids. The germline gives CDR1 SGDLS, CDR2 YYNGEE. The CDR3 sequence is CASNRANTGELFF. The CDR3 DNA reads TGTGCCAGCAACAGGGCGAACACCGGGGAGCTGTTTTTT.

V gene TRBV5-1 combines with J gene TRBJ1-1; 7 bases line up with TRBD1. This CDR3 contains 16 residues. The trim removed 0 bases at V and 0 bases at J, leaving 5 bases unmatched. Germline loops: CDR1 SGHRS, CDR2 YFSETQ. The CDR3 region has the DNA TGCGCCAGCAGCTTGGGACAGGGTAATATGAACACTGAAGCTTTCTTT. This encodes CASSLGQGNMNTEAFF.

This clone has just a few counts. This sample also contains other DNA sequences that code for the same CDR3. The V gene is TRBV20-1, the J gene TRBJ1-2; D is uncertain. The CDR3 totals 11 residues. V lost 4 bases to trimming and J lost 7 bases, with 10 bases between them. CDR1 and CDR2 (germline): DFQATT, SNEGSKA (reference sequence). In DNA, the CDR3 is TGCAGTGCTACTCCCCGGGGTGGCTACACCTTC. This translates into CSATPRGGYTF.

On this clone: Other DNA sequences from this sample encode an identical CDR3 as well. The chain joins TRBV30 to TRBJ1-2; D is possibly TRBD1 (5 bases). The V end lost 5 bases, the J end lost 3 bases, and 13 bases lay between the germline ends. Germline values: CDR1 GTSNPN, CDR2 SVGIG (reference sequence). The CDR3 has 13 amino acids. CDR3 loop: CAWSGGRDYGYTF. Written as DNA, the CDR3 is TGTGCCTGGTCGGGCGGCAGGGACTATGGCTACACCTTC.

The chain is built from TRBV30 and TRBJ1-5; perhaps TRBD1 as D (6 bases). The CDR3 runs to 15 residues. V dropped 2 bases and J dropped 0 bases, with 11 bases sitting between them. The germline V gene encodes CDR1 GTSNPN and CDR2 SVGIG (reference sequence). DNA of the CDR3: TGTGCCTGGAGTCCTGGGACATATAGCAATCAGCCCCAGCATTTT. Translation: CAWSPGTYSNQPQHF.

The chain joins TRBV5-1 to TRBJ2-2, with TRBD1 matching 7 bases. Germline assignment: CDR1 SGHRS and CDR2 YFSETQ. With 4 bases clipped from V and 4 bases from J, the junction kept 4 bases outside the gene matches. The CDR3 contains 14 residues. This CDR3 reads CASSLTGSTGELFF. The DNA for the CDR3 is TGCGCCAGCAGCCTGACAGGGAGCACCGGGGAGCTGTTTTTT.

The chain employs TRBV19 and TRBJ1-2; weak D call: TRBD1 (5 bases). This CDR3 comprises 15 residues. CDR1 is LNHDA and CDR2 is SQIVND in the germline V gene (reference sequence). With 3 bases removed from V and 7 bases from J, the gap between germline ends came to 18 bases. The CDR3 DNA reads TGTGCCAGTAGTATCTCGGGAGTCGGGACGGGTGGCTACACCTTC. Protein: CASSISGVGTGGYTF.

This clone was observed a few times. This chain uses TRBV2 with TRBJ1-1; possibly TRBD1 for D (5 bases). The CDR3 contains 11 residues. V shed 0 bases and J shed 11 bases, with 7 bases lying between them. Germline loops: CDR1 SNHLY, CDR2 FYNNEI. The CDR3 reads CASSEAREAFF. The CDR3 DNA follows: TGTGCCAGCAGTGAAGCCAGGGAGGCTTTCTTT.